These T cell receptor beta chains were read from a single sample in a study of vaccination effects on CD4 cells after COVID-19. Their recognized antigens are unknown. Generated by immunoSEQ multiplex PCR, the TCRdb table keeps only in-frame clones and is missing some. This table has approximately 58,000 clones, around three quarters appearing once. The material was CD4+ T cells from PBMCs cultured without peptide, obtained before COVID-19 vaccination. The receptors stem from a human donor who received a COVID-19 vaccine. Both conserved end residues are part of each CDR3. The order of the fields is J gene, V gene, clone size, D gene, CDR3 protein, CDR3 DNA. D genes are given only for firm matches. Clone size is shown for a subset of rows, as once, few, many or a class of expanded clone.

j_call: TRBJ2-2
v_call: TRBV15
clone_size: .
d_call: .
cdr3_aa: CATSQGARFTGELFF
cdr3_nt: TGTGCCACCAGCCAAGGGGCGAGGTTCACCGGGGAGCTGTTTTTT

j_call: TRBJ1-4
v_call: TRBV7-6
clone_size: .
d_call: TRBD1
cdr3_aa: CASSPDRGQRTNEKLFF
cdr3_nt: TGTGCCAGCAGCCCAGACAGGGGGCAGAGGACTAATGAAAAACTGTTTTTT

j_call: TRBJ2-1
v_call: TRBV19
clone_size: few
d_call: TRBD1
cdr3_aa: CASSQTGTGQYEQFF
cdr3_nt: TGTGCCAGTTCCCAGACCGGGACAGGGCAATATGAGCAGTTCTTC

j_call: TRBJ2-5
v_call: TRBV5-1
clone_size: .
d_call: TRBD2
cdr3_aa: CASSSYSGTSGWETQYF
cdr3_nt: TGCGCCAGCAGCTCTTACTCCGGGACTAGCGGATGGGAGACCCAGTACTTC

j_call: TRBJ1-5
v_call: TRBV4-2
clone_size: .
d_call: .
cdr3_aa: CASSQYRQDQPQHF
cdr3_nt: TGTGCCAGCAGCCAATATCGTCAGGATCAGCCCCAGCATTTT

j_call: TRBJ1-1
v_call: TRBV19
clone_size: once
d_call: TRBD1
cdr3_aa: CASSTDRGPNTEAFF
cdr3_nt: TGTGCCAGTAGTACCGACAGGGGGCCGAACACTGAAGCTTTCTTT

j_call: TRBJ2-1
v_call: TRBV28
clone_size: .
d_call: .
cdr3_aa: CASSPQVSEQFF
cdr3_nt: TGTGCCAGCAGTCCCCAAGTGAGTGAGCAGTTCTTC

j_call: TRBJ1-1
v_call: TRBV29-1
clone_size: .
d_call: .
cdr3_aa: CSLRLGGTYTEAFF
cdr3_nt: TGCAGCCTACGGCTGGGAGGTACTTACACTGAAGCTTTCTTT

j_call: TRBJ1-2
v_call: TRBV3-1/TRBV3-2
clone_size: once
d_call: .
cdr3_aa: CASSSPGLGGYGYTF
cdr3_nt: TGTGCCAGCAGCTCCCCCGGGTTAGGGGGATATGGCTACACCTTC

j_call: TRBJ1-4
v_call: TRBV6-5
clone_size: .
d_call: .
cdr3_aa: CASLDIYNEKLFF
cdr3_nt: TGTGCCAGCCTGGACATTTACAATGAAAAACTGTTTTTT

j_call: TRBJ2-5
v_call: TRBV5-1
clone_size: .
d_call: TRBD2
cdr3_aa: CASSLRLAFSGGRHGTQYF
cdr3_nt: TGCGCCAGCAGCTTGAGATTGGCATTTAGCGGGGGGAGACATGGGACCCAGTACTTC

j_call: TRBJ1-5
v_call: TRBV6-6
clone_size: .
d_call: .
cdr3_aa: CASSYSGGQGQPQHF
cdr3_nt: TGTGCCAGCAGTTACTCTGGGGGGCAAGGTCAGCCCCAGCATTTT

j_call: TRBJ1-2
v_call: TRBV2
clone_size: once
d_call: .
cdr3_aa: CASSQYREDGYTF
cdr3_nt: TGTGCCAGCAGTCAATACAGGGAGGATGGCTACACCTTC

j_call: TRBJ2-1
v_call: TRBV7-9
clone_size: .
d_call: TRBD2
cdr3_aa: CASSTAGAYNEQFF
cdr3_nt: TGTGCCAGCAGCACCGCGGGGGCCTACAATGAGCAGTTCTTC

j_call: TRBJ2-1
v_call: TRBV24-1
clone_size: .
d_call: .
cdr3_aa: CATAASLGVGDWGWDTVGYNEQFF
cdr3_nt: TGTGCCACCGCAGCCAGTCTCGGGGTAGGGGACTGGGGTTGGGATACTGTGGGATACAATGAGCAGTTCTTC

j_call: TRBJ2-5
v_call: TRBV6-5
clone_size: .
d_call: .
cdr3_aa: CASSYAGWETQYF
cdr3_nt: TGTGCCAGCAGTTACGCAGGGTGGGAGACCCAGTACTTC

j_call: TRBJ2-3
v_call: TRBV7-3
clone_size: .
d_call: TRBD2
cdr3_aa: CASSLTGLAGAQDF
cdr3_nt: TGTGCCAGCAGCTTAACGGGACTAGCGGGGGCCCAGGATTTT

j_call: TRBJ1-1
v_call: TRBV6-5
clone_size: .
d_call: .
cdr3_aa: CASSYTGRGGTEAFF
cdr3_nt: TGTGCCAGCAGTTACACCGGCAGGGGAGGAACTGAAGCTTTCTTT

j_call: TRBJ1-4
v_call: TRBV6-5
clone_size: .
d_call: TRBD1
cdr3_aa: CASRRQGGVEKLFF
cdr3_nt: TGTGCCAGCAGGAGACAGGGGGGAGTTGAAAAACTGTTTTTT

j_call: TRBJ1-1
v_call: TRBV2
clone_size: .
d_call: .
cdr3_aa: CASSEDARGNTEAFF
cdr3_nt: TGTGCCAGCAGTGAGGACGCCCGGGGAAACACTGAAGCTTTCTTT

j_call: TRBJ1-1
v_call: TRBV2
clone_size: .
d_call: .
cdr3_aa: CASSGVLNTEAFF
cdr3_nt: TGTGCCAGCAGTGGGGTCTTGAACACTGAAGCTTTCTTT

j_call: TRBJ2-3
v_call: TRBV5-1
clone_size: .
d_call: TRBD1
cdr3_aa: CASRGQAGNTDTQYF
cdr3_nt: TGCGCCAGCAGGGGACAGGCCGGTAACACAGATACGCAGTATTTT

j_call: TRBJ2-1
v_call: TRBV5-4
clone_size: .
d_call: TRBD2
cdr3_aa: CASSRRGDYNEQFF
cdr3_nt: TGTGCCAGCAGCCGTCGGGGGGACTACAATGAGCAGTTCTTC

j_call: TRBJ1-4
v_call: TRBV6-1
clone_size: .
d_call: .
cdr3_aa: CASSDVGDGDEKLFF
cdr3_nt: TGTGCCAGCAGTGACGTTGGCGACGGGGATGAAAAACTGTTTTTT

j_call: TRBJ1-6
v_call: TRBV10-3
clone_size: .
d_call: TRBD1
cdr3_aa: CAISGTGSSYNSPLHF
cdr3_nt: TGTGCCATCAGTGGGACAGGGAGCTCCTATAATTCACCCCTCCACTTT

j_call: TRBJ1-5
v_call: TRBV27
clone_size: once
d_call: TRBD1
cdr3_aa: CASSAGTGGFQPQHF
cdr3_nt: TGTGCCAGCAGCGCCGGGACAGGGGGCTTTCAGCCCCAGCATTTT

j_call: TRBJ2-1
v_call: TRBV7-6
clone_size: few
d_call: .
cdr3_aa: CASSTFFESAYNEQFF
cdr3_nt: TGTGCCAGCAGCACGTTCTTTGAAAGCGCCTACAATGAGCAGTTCTTC

j_call: TRBJ1-2
v_call: TRBV5-5
clone_size: .
d_call: TRBD1
cdr3_aa: CASSRTGGSYGYTF
cdr3_nt: TGTGCCAGCAGCCGGACAGGGGGCAGCTATGGCTACACCTTC

j_call: TRBJ2-3
v_call: TRBV5-4
clone_size: .
d_call: TRBD1
cdr3_aa: CASSRGQASTDTQYF
cdr3_nt: TGTGCCAGCAGCAGGGGACAGGCTAGCACAGATACGCAGTATTTT

j_call: TRBJ1-4
v_call: TRBV12-3/TRBV12-4
clone_size: .
d_call: TRBD1
cdr3_aa: CASRSTGHEKLFF
cdr3_nt: TGTGCCAGCAGGTCGACAGGGCATGAAAAACTGTTTTTT

j_call: TRBJ2-2
v_call: TRBV7-6
clone_size: .
d_call: .
cdr3_aa: CASSPWGGNTGELFF
cdr3_nt: TGTGCCAGCAGCCCCTGGGGGGGCAACACCGGGGAGCTGTTTTTT

j_call: TRBJ1-4
v_call: TRBV5-6
clone_size: .
d_call: .
cdr3_aa: CASSLPHDGEKLFF
cdr3_nt: TGTGCCAGCAGCCTCCCGCATGACGGGGAAAAACTGTTTTTT

j_call: TRBJ1-1
v_call: TRBV6-4
clone_size: .
d_call: .
cdr3_aa: CASIWAMDTEAFF
cdr3_nt: TGTGCCAGCATCTGGGCGATGGACACTGAAGCTTTCTTT